This TCR beta chain is from a study of blood T cells in healthy people across ages. Trimming cost V 8 bases and J 5 bases; bases outside gene matches: 12. Germline values: CDR1 SGHTA, CDR2 FQGNSA. The CDR3 length is 15 residues. Note on this clonotype: Antigen: not known.

Overall study results and limits: Long-lived and aged donors differed, with more naive CD4+ cells and higher diversity in the long-lived.

It was with a sample-barcoded 5' primer and a J-beta primer mix that a second PCR of roughly 7 to 12 cycles was run. The template-switch adaptor, which had 12 random nucleotides, put a tag on each cDNA molecule. TCRdb used MiXCR to reprocess the 5' RACE reads, holding one entry per CDR3 protein. The sample comprises about 320,000 distinct CDR3 sequences, 25% to 30% of which are singletons, and over 25% rests with the top ten. The material sequenced was blood. The receptor's source is a woman in her 70s in good health. The gene calls are TRBV7-2 and TRBJ2-3, with TRBD1 identical over 8 bases. CDR3: CASDGWGRGQDTQYF. The CDR3 DNA is TGTGCCAGCGACGGTTGGGGCAGGGGGCAAGATACGCAGTATTTT.